Shown below are 31 T cell receptor beta chains from a single sample sequenced in a study of T cell responses to AZD1222 COVID-19 vaccine (dated by TCRdb to about 2021). Library creation used the immunoSEQ multiplex PCR assay. TCRdb holds this immuneACCESS table with in-frame rearrangements only. Some clones are missing; in checked studies, unresolved V genes explain under half, and the rest has no known cause. This sample is represented by about 81,000 clones; around 83% of them were singletons. 5.6% of the sample lies in the top ten. In the paper's terms, the time point label means: about 28 days (+/-7) after the second vaccine dose. This specimen was peripheral blood, taken 28 days after the second AZD1222 dose. These receptors were obtained from an adult who received the AZD1222 COVID-19 vaccine.

The count of this clone is one. The chain has TRBV7-7 and TRBJ1-1, with a possible D match to TRBD1 (5 bases). Germline V gene sequence: CDR1 SSHAT, CDR2 FNYEAQ (reference sequence). This CDR3 is built from 10 residues. CDR3 amino acids: CATTGVEAFF. In DNA form, the CDR3 reads TGTGCTACCACGGGGGTTGAAGCTTTCTTT.

This clone was seen just once. This chain links TRBV18 with TRBJ2-5; TRBD2 agrees at 7 bases. The CDR3 length is 13 residues. V lost 3 bases and J lost 5; bases outside the gene matches: 3. Germline V lookup: CDR1 KGHSH, CDR2 LQKENI. The DNA for the CDR3 is TGTGCCAGCTCACCGCAGGGAGGGGAGACCCAGTACTTC. Translating it yields CASSPQGGETQYF.

V and J are TRBV19 and TRBJ2-5; D possibly uses TRBD1 or TRBD2 (5 bases each). Germline V CDR1 and CDR2: LNHDA, SQIVND (reference sequence). The CDR3 spans 16 residues. V was cut by 1 base and J by 1 base, with 13 bases left in between. The CDR3 region is CASSIGGWGIQETQYF. In DNA form, the CDR3 reads TGTGCCAGTAGTATAGGTGGGTGGGGGATCCAAGAGACCCAGTACTTC.

The chain carries TRBV29-1 and TRBJ2-1; the D gene is possibly TRBD2 (6 bases). The CDR3 runs 14 residues. Between the trimmed V and J ends, which lost 6 bases and 6 bases, there was a span of 18 bases. Germline CDR1 reads SQVTM; CDR2 reads ANQGSEA. The CDR3 loop reads CSVVPGLAINEQFF. The CDR3, as DNA: TGCAGCGTAGTACCGGGACTTGCAATCAATGAGCAGTTCTTC.

The V gene is TRBV27, the J gene TRBJ2-5, with a weak D call TRBD1 (6 bases). CDR1 is MNHEY, CDR2 SMNVEV, per germline (reference sequence). The CDR3 sequence is 14 residues long. Trimming cost V 5 bases and J 5 bases, with 15 bases left between them. The CDR3 is CASSPEQGTETQYF. Written as DNA, the CDR3 is TGTGCCAGCAGTCCGGAACAGGGCACGGAGACCCAGTACTTC.

There are a few counts of this clone. The chain is built from TRBV10-3 and TRBJ1-1; D is perhaps TRBD1 (5 bases). CDR3 length equals 16 residues. Germline lookup yields CDR1 ENHRY and CDR2 SYGVKD. V lost 2 bases and J 4 bases, leaving 17 bases between the germline ends. The CDR3 loop is CAISELQEKGTTEAFF. In DNA form, the CDR3 reads TGTGCCATCAGTGAGCTACAGGAAAAGGGGACCACTGAAGCTTTCTTT.

The V gene is TRBV10-2, the J gene TRBJ2-3; a possible D gene is TRBD2 (5 bases). Germline CDR1 and CDR2: WSHSY and SAAADI. This CDR3 spans 14 amino acids. Trimming pared 3 bases from V and 0 bases from J, leaving 7 bases between. CDR3 sequence: CASSDPGSTDTQYF. For the CDR3, the DNA is TGCGCCAGCAGTGACCCGGGGAGCACAGATACGCAGTATTTT.

The rearrangement uses TRBV15 and TRBJ1-2, with TRBD1 matching 7 bases. Germline assignment: CDR1 LNHNV and CDR2 YYDKDF (reference sequence). V lost 3 bases to trimming and J lost 7 bases; unmatched junction nucleotides: 8. CDR3 length: 14 amino acids. The CDR3 sequence is CATSSATQGLGYTF. DNA of the CDR3: TGTGCCACCAGCAGCGCCACACAGGGGCTTGGCTACACCTTC. The full variable domain, in which reference TRBV15 and TRBJ1-2 provide the parts outside the CDR3, is DAMVIQNPRYQVTQFGKPVTLSCSQTLNHNVMYWYQQKSSQAPKLLFHYYDKDFNNEADTPDNFQSRRPNTSFCFLDIRSPGLGDTAMYLCATSSATQGLGYTFGSGTRLTVV.

This chain joins TRBV28 and TRBJ2-3, with a tentative D call TRBD1 (5 bases). Trimming took 4 bases from V and 0 from J, leaving 5 bases between them. The CDR3 is made up of 13 amino acids. Germline CDR1 and CDR2: MDHEN and SYDVKM. CDR3 nucleotides: TGTGCCAGCAGTTCAGGGAGCACAGATACGCAGTATTTT. Translating gives CASSSGSTDTQYF.

The genes are TRBV6-1 and TRBJ1-6, with D possibly TRBD1 on 5 matching bases. V was clipped by 3 bases and J by 16 bases, with 10 bases between them. Germline values: CDR1 MNHNS, CDR2 SASEGT. The CDR3 loop spans 11 amino acids. Here the CDR3 DNA reads TGTGCCAGCAGTGAGTACAGGCGACTCCACTTT. Protein product: CASSEYRRLHF.

V and J are TRBV5-4 and TRBJ2-2; D might be TRBD2 (5 bases). Trimming took 0 bases from V and 1 from J, leaving 10 bases between them. Germline V gene data show CDR1 as SGHNT and CDR2 as YYREEE (reference sequence). CDR3 size: 16 residues. The CDR3, as DNA: TGTGCCAGCAGCTTGGCCAGCGGTTGGAACACCGGGGAGCTGTTTTTT. This gives the protein CASSLASGWNTGELFF.

The chain is built from TRBV28 and TRBJ2-3, with 13 bases that match TRBD2. Losses at the gene ends were 2 bases for V and 2 bases for J; bases not matched to a gene: 7. CDR1 is MDHEN, CDR2 SYDVKM, per germline. This CDR3 has 18 residues. CDR3 bases: TGTGCCAGCAGTTTAGAAGGGACTAGCGGGACTTTCACAGATACGCAGTATTTT. Its translation: CASSLEGTSGTFTDTQYF.

This clone was detected a few times. This sequence joins TRBV28 and TRBJ2-5; TRBD1 aligns across 7 bases. CDR1 is MDHEN and CDR2 is SYDVKM in the germline V gene. The CDR3 is 13 amino acids. V lost 4 bases and J lost 7; bases outside the gene matches: 6. The CDR3 here is CASSSTGAWTQYF. DNA of the CDR3: TGTGCCAGCAGTTCAACAGGGGCCTGGACCCAGTACTTC.

The chain links TRBV29-1 to TRBJ2-2, with 11 positions matching TRBD2. The CDR3 covers 13 residues. After removal of 6 bases from V and 7 bases from J, the junction contained 4 bases not matched to a gene. Germline-derived CDR1 and CDR2 are SQVTM and ANQGSEA. The CDR3 reads CSVLAGGGGELFF. DNA for the CDR3: TGCAGCGTCCTAGCGGGAGGCGGCGGGGAGCTGTTTTTT.

The chain uses TRBV7-9 and TRBJ2-7; D unclear. The CDR3 consists of 15 residues. Deletions cut 1 base from V and 0 bases from J, with 10 bases between. CDR1 is SEHNR, CDR2 FQNEAQ, per germline (reference sequence). CDR3 nucleotide sequence: TGTGCCAGCAGCTTAGAACAACAGAGCTCCTACGAGCAGTACTTC. As protein: CASSLEQQSSYEQYF.

The rearrangement uses TRBV5-4 and TRBJ2-1, with D tentatively TRBD1 (6 bases). V was trimmed by 2 bases and J by 0 bases, leaving 9 bases between them. Germline V gene sequence: CDR1 SGHNT, CDR2 YYREEE (reference sequence). This CDR3 comprises 15 residues. The DNA of the CDR3 is TGTGCCAGCAGCTTACAGGGACGCTCCTACAATGAGCAGTTCTTC. Amino acid sequence: CASSLQGRSYNEQFF. Full variable domain (remainder filled in from reference TRBV5-4 and TRBJ2-1): ETGVTQSPTHLIKTRGQQVTLRCSSQSGHNTVSWYQQALGQGPQFIFQYYREEENGRGNFPPRFSGLQFPNYSSELNVNALELDDSALYLCASSLQGRSYNEQFFGPGTRLTVL.

The J gene is TRBJ1-6, the V gene TRBV6-5, with 10 nucleotides matching TRBD1. The trim removed 0 bases at V and 8 bases at J, leaving 1 base unmatched. CDR3 length: 15 residues. Germline CDR1 and CDR2: MNHEY and SVGAGI. The CDR3 region has the DNA TGTGCCAGCAGTTACTCCGGACAGGGGGATTCACCCCTCCACTTT. The encoded protein is CASSYSGQGDSPLHF.

The rearrangement joins TRBV6-5 to TRBJ1-1, with a possible D match to TRBD1 (5 bases). V lost 8 bases, J lost 2 bases, and 15 bases lay in between. Germline assignment: CDR1 MNHEY and CDR2 SVGAGI. This CDR3 contains 14 residues. For the CDR3, the DNA is TGTGCCAGCCAATCAGGGTACAAAAACACTGAAGCTTTCTTT. This sequence encodes CASQSGYKNTEAFF.

The J gene is TRBJ2-2, the V gene TRBV19; D is possibly TRBD1 (6 bases). The CDR3 extends over 14 amino acids. CDR1 LNHDA and CDR2 SQIVND come from the germline V gene (reference sequence). V was shortened by 6 bases and J by 13 bases, with 21 bases between the two germline ends. The CDR3 DNA sequence: TGTGCCAGTAGCCCCTCGGGACATCGCGGTGGGCTGTTTTTT. Translation gives CASSPSGHRGGLFF. Using reference TRBV19 and TRBJ2-2 for the parts outside the CDR3, the full variable domain is DGGITQSPKYLFRKEGQNVTLSCEQNLNHDAMYWYRQDPGQGLRLIYYSQIVNDFQKGDIAEGYSVSREKKESFPLTVTSAQKNPTAFYLCASSPSGHRGGLFFGEGSRLTVL.

In its sample, this clone was seen once. The chain couples TRBV5-1 to TRBJ2-7; 12 positions agree with TRBD1. V shed 4 bases, J shed 3 bases, and the junction held 5 bases outside the gene matches. The CDR3 sequence is 15 residues long. Germline V gene lookup returns CDR1 SGHRS and CDR2 YFSETQ. CDR3 coding DNA: TGCGCCAGCAGCCAGGGACAGGGGGCCAACTACGAGCAGTACTTC. Protein sequence: CASSQGQGANYEQYF.

The V and J genes are TRBV11-2 and TRBJ1-4; D call uncertain. Germline V lookup: CDR1 SGHAT, CDR2 FQNNGV. This CDR3 region has 14 residues. Trimming took off 8 bases at V and 8 bases at J, with 18 bases between the two ends. This CDR3 is CASRPAAGGEKLFF. Here the CDR3 DNA reads TGTGCCAGCCGACCGGCGGCAGGCGGGGAAAAACTGTTTTTT.

V and J are TRBV6-5 and TRBJ2-7; TRBD1 matches 7 bases. This CDR3 region has 13 residues. Germline-derived CDR1 and CDR2 are MNHEY and SVGAGI. Losses at the gene ends were 6 bases for V and 5 bases for J; bases not matched to a gene: 7. Here the CDR3 reads CASRRQGPNEQYF. As DNA, the CDR3 is TGTGCCAGCAGAAGACAGGGCCCCAACGAGCAGTACTTC.

The chain is built from TRBV4-2 and TRBJ1-4, with D uncertain. The CDR3 is made up of 15 amino acids. Germline V gene sequence: CDR1 LGHNA, CDR2 YNFKEQ. Trimming removed 0 bases at V and 8 bases at J, with 13 bases between. Here the CDR3 reads CASSQDSAKSEKLFF. The DNA of the CDR3 is TGTGCCAGCAGCCAAGATTCGGCTAAGAGCGAAAAACTGTTTTTT.

The chain links TRBV28 to TRBJ2-7; 12 bases match TRBD2. Germline CDR1 and CDR2: MDHEN and SYDVKM. The CDR3 extends over 15 amino acids. V shed 5 bases and J 4 bases; nucleotides not matched to a gene: 6. The CDR3 sequence is CASSTLAGGLYEQYF. The DNA for the CDR3 is TGTGCCAGCAGTACACTAGCGGGGGGACTTTACGAGCAGTACTTC.

The chain couples TRBV7-7 to TRBJ2-7; possibly TRBD1 or TRBD2 for D (6 bases each). V gave up 5 bases and J gave up 5 bases, with 13 bases separating them. The V gene's germline CDR1 is SSHAT and CDR2 FNYEAQ (reference sequence). The CDR3 loop spans 13 amino acids. CDR3 sequence (DNA): TGTGCCAGCAGCCCTTGGGGGGCCGACGAGCAGTACTTC. Protein: CASSPWGADEQYF.

This chain connects TRBV6-2 or TRBV6-3 to TRBJ1-2; unclear D gene. V was clipped by 1 base and J by 3 bases, with 3 bases between them. CDR1 is MNHEY, CDR2 SVGEGT, per germline. This CDR3 is 12 amino acids long. The CDR3 DNA reads TGTGCCAGCAGTTACTTGGACTATGGCTACACCTTC. Encoded protein: CASSYLDYGYTF.

This clone appeared once. The chain uses TRBV6-1 and TRBJ2-1; no clear D. Germline CDR1 reads MNHNS; CDR2 reads SASEGT. Trimming took 2 bases from V and 6 from J, leaving 5 bases between them. This CDR3 spans 12 amino acids. The CDR3 DNA reads TGTGCCAGCAGTGAATTCGGCAATGAGCAGTTCTTC. Protein product: CASSEFGNEQFF.

V is TRBV7-8 and J is TRBJ1-2; D not certain. With 0 bases removed from V and 6 bases from J, the gap between germline ends came to 8 bases. The CDR3 length is 13 residues. Germline V gives CDR1 SGHVS, CDR2 FQNEAQ. CDR3 amino acids: CASSLAPVDGYTF. The CDR3 nucleotides are TGTGCCAGCAGCTTAGCGCCGGTTGATGGCTACACCTTC. Full variable domain (rest looked up from reference TRBV7-8 and TRBJ1-2): GAGVSQSPRYKVAKRGQDVALRCDPISGHVSLFWYQQALGQGPEFLTYFQNEAQLDKSGLPSDRFFAERPEGSVSTLKIQRTQQEDSAVYLCASSLAPVDGYTFGSGTRLTVV.

V gene TRBV28 combines with J gene TRBJ1-1, with D maybe TRBD1 (5 bases). Trimming stripped 5 bases from V and 11 bases from J, with 18 bases between. Germline CDR1 reads MDHEN; CDR2 reads SYDVKM. This CDR3 has 13 amino acids. The CDR3 loop reads CASSTGPEGRAFF. CDR3 nucleotides: TGTGCCAGCAGTACGGGACCGGAGGGTAGGGCTTTCTTT.

This rearrangement joins TRBV4-3 to TRBJ2-3; 11 bases align to TRBD2. The CDR3 extends over 16 amino acids. V gave up 0 bases and J gave up 3 bases; unmatched junction bases: 2. Germline CDR1 and CDR2: LGHNA and YSLEER. In nucleotides, the CDR3 is TGCGCCAGCAGCCAAGATACTAGCGGGAGAACAGATACGCAGTATTTT. Translated, it gives CASSQDTSGRTDTQYF.

This clone was seen a few times. The V and J genes are TRBV28 and TRBJ2-5, with 9 bases lining up with TRBD2. This CDR3 comprises 16 residues. The germline V gene has CDR1 MDHEN and CDR2 SYDVKM. Unmatched junction bases numbered 17, after V lost 7 bases and J lost 8 bases. CDR3 nucleotides: TGTGCCAGCACGCCCTTCCCGGCTAGCGGGATCTCCACCCAGTACTTC. Translation gives CASTPFPASGISTQYF.